This T cell receptor beta chain appears in the sequencing data of a study of cytomegalovirus exposure and HLA in healthy donors. The wider study: A later analysis reported the 120 or so validation repertoires used the same platform as the approximately 670 first-cohort repertoires.

The CDR3 covers 15 residues. V lost 6 bases, J lost 2 bases, and 5 bases stayed unmatched. Germline V gene sequence: CDR1 MNHEY, CDR2 SVGAGI. The donors belonged to the approximately 120-subject validation cohort, separate from the approximately 700-subject first cohort. Details on this clone: The antigen is not known.

TCRdb's copy holds only in-frame clones and misses some; the assay was immunoSEQ multiplex PCR. The repertoire holds 150,000 to 200,000 clones, 90% to 97% seen once, with more than 0.7% in the top ten. Overall study findings and caveats: The TCR clusters that emerged in the first cohort tended, a later analysis found, to co-occur in the roughly 120 validation repertoires. Cytomegalovirus association was assigned to about 150 TCR beta chains.

The sequence was collected from a woman aged 18-29 years in good health and CMV-seronegative. Sequenced input: PBMCs. The chain carries TRBV6-5 and TRBJ2-1; 9 bases are shared with TRBD2. CDR3 in amino acids: CASSSSGITYNEQFF. The CDR3, as DNA: TGTGCCAGCAGCTCTAGCGGGATCACCTACAATGAGCAGTTCTTC.